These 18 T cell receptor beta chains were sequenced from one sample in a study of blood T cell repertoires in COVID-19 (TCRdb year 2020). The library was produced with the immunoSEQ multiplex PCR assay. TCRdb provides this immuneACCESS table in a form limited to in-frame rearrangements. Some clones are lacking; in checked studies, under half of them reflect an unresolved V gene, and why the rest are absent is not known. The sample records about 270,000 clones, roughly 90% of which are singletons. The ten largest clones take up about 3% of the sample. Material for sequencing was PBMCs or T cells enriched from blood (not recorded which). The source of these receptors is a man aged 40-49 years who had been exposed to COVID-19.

The CDR3 loop reads CATQGLAGYFDEQFF. The CDR3 bases are TGTGCCACCCAGGGACTAGCGGGATATTTCGATGAGCAGTTCTTC. The chain is built from TRBV25-1 and TRBJ2-1; the match to TRBD2 covers 13 bases. Trimming cost V 10 bases and J 8 bases; bases outside gene matches: 11. CDR1 and CDR2 (germline): MGHDK, SYGVNS. The CDR3 sequence is 15 residues long.

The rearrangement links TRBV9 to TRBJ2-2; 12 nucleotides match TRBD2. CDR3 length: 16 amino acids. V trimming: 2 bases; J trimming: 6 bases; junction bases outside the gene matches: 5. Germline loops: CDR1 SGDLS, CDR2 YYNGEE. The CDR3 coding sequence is TGTGCCAGCAGCGTCGGGACTAGCGGGCACTCCGGGGAGCTGTTTTTT. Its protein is CASSVGTSGHSGELFF.

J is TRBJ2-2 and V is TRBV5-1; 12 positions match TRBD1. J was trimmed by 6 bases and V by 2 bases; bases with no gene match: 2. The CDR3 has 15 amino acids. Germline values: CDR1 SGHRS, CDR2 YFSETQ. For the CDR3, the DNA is TGCGCCAGCAGCTTCAGGGACAGGGGGCCCGGGGAGCTGTTTTTT. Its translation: CASSFRDRGPGELFF.

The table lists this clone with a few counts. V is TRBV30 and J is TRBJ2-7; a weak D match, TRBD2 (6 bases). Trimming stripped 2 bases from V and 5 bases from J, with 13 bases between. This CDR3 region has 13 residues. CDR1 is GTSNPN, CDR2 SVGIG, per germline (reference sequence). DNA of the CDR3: TGTGCCTGGAGTCAGCTAGCGCCAAACGAGCAGTACTTC. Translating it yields CAWSQLAPNEQYF.

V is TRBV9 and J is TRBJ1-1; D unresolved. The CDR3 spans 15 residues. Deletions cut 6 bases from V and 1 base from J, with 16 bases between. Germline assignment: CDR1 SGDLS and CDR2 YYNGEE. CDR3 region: CASTRMWAGNTEAFF. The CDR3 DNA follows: TGTGCCAGCACCAGGATGTGGGCGGGGAACACTGAAGCTTTCTTT.

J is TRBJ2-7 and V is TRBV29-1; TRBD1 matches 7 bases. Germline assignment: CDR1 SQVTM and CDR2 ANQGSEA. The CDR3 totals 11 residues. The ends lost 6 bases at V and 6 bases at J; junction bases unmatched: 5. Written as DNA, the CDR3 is TGCAGCGTAATACAGGGGTCCGAGCAGTACTTC. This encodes CSVIQGSEQYF.

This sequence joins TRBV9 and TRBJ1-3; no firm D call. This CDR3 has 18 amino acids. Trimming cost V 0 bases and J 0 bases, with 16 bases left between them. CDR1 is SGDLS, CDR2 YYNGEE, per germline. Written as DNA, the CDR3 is TGTGCCAGCAGCGTAGCTCTAATGACACCGAGCTCTGGAAACACCATATATTTT. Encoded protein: CASSVALMTPSSGNTIYF.

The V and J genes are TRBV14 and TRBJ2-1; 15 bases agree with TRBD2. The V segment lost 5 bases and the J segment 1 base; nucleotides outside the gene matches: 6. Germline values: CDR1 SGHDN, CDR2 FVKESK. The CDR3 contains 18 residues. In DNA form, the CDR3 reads TGTGCCAGCAGCTCCAGGACTAGCGGGAGGGAGTCCTACAATGAGCAGTTCTTC. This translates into CASSSRTSGRESYNEQFF.

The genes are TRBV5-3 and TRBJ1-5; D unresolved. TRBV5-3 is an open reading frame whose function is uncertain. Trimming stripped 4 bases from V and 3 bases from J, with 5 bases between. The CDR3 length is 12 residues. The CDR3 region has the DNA TGTGCCAGAAGCGGGCCCAATCAGCCCCAGCATTTT. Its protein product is CARSGPNQPQHF.

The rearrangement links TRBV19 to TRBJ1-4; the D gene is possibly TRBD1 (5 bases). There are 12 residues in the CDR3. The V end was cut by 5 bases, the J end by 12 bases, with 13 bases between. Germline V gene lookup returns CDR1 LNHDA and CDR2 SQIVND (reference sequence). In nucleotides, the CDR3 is TGTGCCAGTAGTGTGCAGGGTTTAGAACTGTTTTTT. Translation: CASSVQGLELFF.

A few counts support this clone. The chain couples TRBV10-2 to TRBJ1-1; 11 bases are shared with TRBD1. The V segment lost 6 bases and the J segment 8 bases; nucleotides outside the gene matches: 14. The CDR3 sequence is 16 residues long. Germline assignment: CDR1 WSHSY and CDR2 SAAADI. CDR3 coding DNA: TGCGCCAGCAGGAAAATTAGGACAGGGGGCGCGAGCGAAGCTTTCTTT. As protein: CASRKIRTGGASEAFF.

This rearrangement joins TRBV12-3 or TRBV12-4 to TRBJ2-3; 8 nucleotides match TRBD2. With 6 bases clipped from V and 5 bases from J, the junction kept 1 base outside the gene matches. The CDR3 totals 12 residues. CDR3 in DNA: TGTGCCAGCAGACGGGGGGGAGATACGCAGTATTTT. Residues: CASRRGGDTQYF.

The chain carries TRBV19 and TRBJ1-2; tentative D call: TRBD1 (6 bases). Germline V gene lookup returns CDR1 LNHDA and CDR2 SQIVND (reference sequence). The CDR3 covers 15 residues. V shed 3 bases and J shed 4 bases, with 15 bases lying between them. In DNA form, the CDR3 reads TGTGCCAGTAGTATGGGACATACAAGTTCCTATGGCTACACCTTC. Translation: CASSMGHTSSYGYTF.

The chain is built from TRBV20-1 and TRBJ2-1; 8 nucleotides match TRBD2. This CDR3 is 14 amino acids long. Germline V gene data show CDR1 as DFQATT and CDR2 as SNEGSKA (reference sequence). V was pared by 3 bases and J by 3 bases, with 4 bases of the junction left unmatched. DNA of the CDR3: TGCAGTGCTAGTACCGCGGGAGGCTACAATGAGCAGTTCTTC. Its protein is CSASTAGGYNEQFF.

CDR3 sequence: CASSQDDRDEQYF. Written as DNA, the CDR3 is TGTGCCAGCAGCCAAGATGATCGGGACGAGCAGTACTTC. This chain joins TRBV14 and TRBJ2-7, with D uncertain. CDR1 and CDR2 from the germline V gene are SGHDN and FVKESK. V was clipped by 0 bases and J by 5 bases, with 8 bases between them. CDR3 size: 13 residues.

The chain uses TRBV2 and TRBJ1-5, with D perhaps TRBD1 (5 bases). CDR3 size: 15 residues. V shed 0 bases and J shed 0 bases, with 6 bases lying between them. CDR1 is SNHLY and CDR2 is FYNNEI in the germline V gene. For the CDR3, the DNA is TGTGCCAGCAGTGAAGCAGGGGTTAGCAATCAGCCCCAGCATTTT. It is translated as CASSEAGVSNQPQHF.

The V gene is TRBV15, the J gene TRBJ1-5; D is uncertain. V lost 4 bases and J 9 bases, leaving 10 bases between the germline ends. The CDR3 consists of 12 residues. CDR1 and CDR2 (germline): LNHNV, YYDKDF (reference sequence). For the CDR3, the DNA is TGTGCCACCAGCATCGAGGATCGGCCCCAGCATTTT. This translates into CATSIEDRPQHF. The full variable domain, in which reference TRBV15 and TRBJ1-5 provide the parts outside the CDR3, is DAMVIQNPRYQVTQFGKPVTLSCSQTLNHNVMYWYQQKSSQAPKLLFHYYDKDFNNEADTPDNFQSRRPNTSFCFLDIRSPGLGDTAMYLCATSIEDRPQHFGDGTRLSIL.

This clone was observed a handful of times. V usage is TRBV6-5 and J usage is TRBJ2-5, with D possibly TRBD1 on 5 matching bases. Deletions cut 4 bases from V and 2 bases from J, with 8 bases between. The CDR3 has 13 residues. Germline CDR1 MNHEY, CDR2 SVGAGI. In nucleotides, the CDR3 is TGTGCCAGCAGTTTCCAGGGACAAGAGACCCAGTACTTC. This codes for CASSFQGQETQYF.